The T cell receptor (beta chain) described here comes from a study of vaccination and CD4 T cells after COVID-19. Study in general: Overlapping peptides of the spike proteins of SARS-CoV-2, HCoV-NL63, HCoV-OC43 and HCoV-229E were used for cell stimulation.

Treatment noted: approximately 11-day PBMC culture with coronavirus spike peptide pools or control peptides (ViraFEST assay). Wells contained two million PBMCs each, and these were cultured with about 9.2 IU/ml IL-2 and around 9.6 ug/ml peptide pools. Cultured CD4+ T-cell DNA underwent Oncomine TCR Beta short-read sequencing. Scientists extracted genomic DNA from CD4+ T cells grown in culture. TCRdb redid the calling of the PCR reads with MiXCR, one entry per CDR3 protein. The sample carries about 14,000 distinct CDR3 sequences, less than 30% recorded once. This clonotype was observed a few times. The antigen remains unidentified. Trimming took 0 bases from V and 3 from J, leaving 14 bases between them. The germline V gene encodes CDR1 DFQATT and CDR2 SNEGSKA (reference sequence). The CDR3 has 15 amino acids.

The sequence came from a human donor with COVID-19. Source material: cultured CD4+ T cells from blood. This rearrangement joins TRBV20-1 to TRBJ1-2; D uncertain. CDR3 nucleotides: TGCAGTGCTAGAGATTCAGGCAGAACTTACTATGGCTACACCTTC. This codes for CSARDSGRTYYGYTF.